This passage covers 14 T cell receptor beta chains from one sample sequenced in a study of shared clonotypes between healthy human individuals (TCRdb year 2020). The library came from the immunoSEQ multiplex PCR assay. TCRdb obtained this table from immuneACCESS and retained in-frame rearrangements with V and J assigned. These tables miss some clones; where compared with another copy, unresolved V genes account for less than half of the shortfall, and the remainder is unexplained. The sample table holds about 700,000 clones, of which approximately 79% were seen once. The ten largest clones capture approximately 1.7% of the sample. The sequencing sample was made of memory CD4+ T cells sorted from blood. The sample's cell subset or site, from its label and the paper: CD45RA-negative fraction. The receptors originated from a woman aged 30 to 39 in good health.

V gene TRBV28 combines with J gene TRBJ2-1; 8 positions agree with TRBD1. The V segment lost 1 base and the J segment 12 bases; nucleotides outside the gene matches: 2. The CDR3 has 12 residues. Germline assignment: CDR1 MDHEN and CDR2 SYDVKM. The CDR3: CASSLLGTGQFF. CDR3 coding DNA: TGTGCCAGCAGTTTATTAGGGACAGGGCAGTTCTTC.

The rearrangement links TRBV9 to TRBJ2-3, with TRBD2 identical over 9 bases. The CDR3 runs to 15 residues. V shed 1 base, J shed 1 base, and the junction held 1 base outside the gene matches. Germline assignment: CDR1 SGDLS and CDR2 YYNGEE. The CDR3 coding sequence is TGTGCCAGCAGCGTACTAGCGGGACGCACAGATACGCAGTATTTT. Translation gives CASSVLAGRTDTQYF.

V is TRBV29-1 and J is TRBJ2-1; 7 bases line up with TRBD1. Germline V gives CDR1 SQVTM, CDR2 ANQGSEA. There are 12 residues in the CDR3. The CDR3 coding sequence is TGCAGTACAGGGGACCCCTACAATGAGCAGTTCTTC. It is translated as CSTGDPYNEQFF.

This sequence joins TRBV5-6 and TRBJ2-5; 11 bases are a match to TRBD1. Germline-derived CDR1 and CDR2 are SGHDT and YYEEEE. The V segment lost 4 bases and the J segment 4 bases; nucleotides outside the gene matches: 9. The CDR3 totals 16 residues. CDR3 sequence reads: CASSRKGQGVSETQYF. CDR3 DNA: TGTGCCAGCAGCCGAAAGGGACAGGGGGTTTCAGAGACCCAGTACTTC.

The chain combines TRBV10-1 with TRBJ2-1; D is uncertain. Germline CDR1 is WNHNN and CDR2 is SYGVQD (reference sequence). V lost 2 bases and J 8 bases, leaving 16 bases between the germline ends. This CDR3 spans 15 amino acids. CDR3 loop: CASSERGGPTDEQFF. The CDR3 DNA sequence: TGCGCCAGCAGTGAGAGAGGCGGTCCGACTGATGAGCAGTTCTTC.

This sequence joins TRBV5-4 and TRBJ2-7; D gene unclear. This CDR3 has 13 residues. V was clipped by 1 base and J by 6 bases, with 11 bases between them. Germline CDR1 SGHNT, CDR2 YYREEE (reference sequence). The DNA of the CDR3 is TGTGCCAGCAGCTTGTCGCCTCCGGGCGAGCAGTACTTC. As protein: CASSLSPPGEQYF.

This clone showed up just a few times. CDR3 nucleotides: TGCAGCGCTGGACAGGGGGCGAAGCAGTACTTC. It yields the protein CSAGQGAKQYF. The J gene is TRBJ2-7, the V gene TRBV29-1, with 11 bases identical to TRBD1. The CDR3 sequence is 11 residues long. Germline CDR1 SQVTM, CDR2 ANQGSEA. J lost 8 bases, V lost 7 bases, and 4 bases had no gene match.

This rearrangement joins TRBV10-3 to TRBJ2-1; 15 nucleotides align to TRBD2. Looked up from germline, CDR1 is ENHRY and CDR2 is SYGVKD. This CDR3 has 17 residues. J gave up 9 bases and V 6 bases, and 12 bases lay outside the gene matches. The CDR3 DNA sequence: TGTGCCATCAGGCCGGGACTAGCGGGAGGCAAGGTGGGTGAGCAGTTCTTC. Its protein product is CAIRPGLAGGKVGEQFF.

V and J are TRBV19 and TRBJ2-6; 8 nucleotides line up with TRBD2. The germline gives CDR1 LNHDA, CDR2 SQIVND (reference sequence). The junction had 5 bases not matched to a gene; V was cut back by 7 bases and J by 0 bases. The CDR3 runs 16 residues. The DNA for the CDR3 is TGTGCCAGTACGGGAGGGGTCGGCTCTGGGGCCAACGTCCTGACTTTC. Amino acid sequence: CASTGGVGSGANVLTF.

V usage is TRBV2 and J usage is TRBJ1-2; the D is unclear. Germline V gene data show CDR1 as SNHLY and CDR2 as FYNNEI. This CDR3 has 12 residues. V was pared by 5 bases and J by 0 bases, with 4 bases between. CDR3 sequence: CASSTANYGYTF. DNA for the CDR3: TGTGCCAGCAGTACAGCTAACTATGGCTACACCTTC.

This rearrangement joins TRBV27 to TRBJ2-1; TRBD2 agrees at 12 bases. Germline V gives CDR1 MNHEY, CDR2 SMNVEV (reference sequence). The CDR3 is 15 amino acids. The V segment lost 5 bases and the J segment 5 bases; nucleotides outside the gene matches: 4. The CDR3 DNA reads TGTGCCAGCAGTGCGACTAGCGGGAGTCACAATGAGCAGTTCTTC. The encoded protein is CASSATSGSHNEQFF.

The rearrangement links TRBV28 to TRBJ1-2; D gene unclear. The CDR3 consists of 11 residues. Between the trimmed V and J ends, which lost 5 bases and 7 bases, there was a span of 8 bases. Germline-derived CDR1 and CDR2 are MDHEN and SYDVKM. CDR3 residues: CASSPSRGYTF. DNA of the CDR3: TGTGCCAGCAGTCCTAGCCGTGGCTACACCTTC.

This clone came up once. CDR3 sequence (DNA): TGTGCCAGCAGCCGGACCCCTGGGGAGATCGAAAAACTGTTTTTT. It specifies CASSRTPGEIEKLFF. This chain connects TRBV4-2 to TRBJ1-4; the D is unclear. V dropped 4 bases and J dropped 8 bases, with 17 bases sitting between them. This CDR3 spans 15 amino acids. Germline V gene sequence: CDR1 LGHNA, CDR2 YNFKEQ.

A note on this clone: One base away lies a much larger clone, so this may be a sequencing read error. The CDR3 nucleotides read TGTGCCAGCAGCTTAGGGACTAGCGTCTACGAGCAGTACTTC. It translates to CASSLGTSVYEQYF. J is TRBJ2-7 and V is TRBV11-2; the match to TRBD2 covers 9 bases. This CDR3 is 14 amino acids long. V trimming: 1 base; J trimming: 3 bases; junction bases outside the gene matches: 1. Per germline, CDR1 SGHAT and CDR2 FQNNGV.